These T cell receptor beta chains were read from a single sample in a study of T-cell memory formation after mild COVID-19. TCRdb re-called the 5' RACE reads through MiXCR, storing one row per CDR3 protein. The repertoire holds some 130,000 distinct CDR3 sequences, with 15% to 20% as singletons. Source material: PBMCs or a T cell subset sorted from them (not recorded which). Receptors originate from a man younger than 35 who had mild COVID-19 (a few samples of this study predate the infection). Cell type and time point are not known. The CDR3 runs from the conserved cysteine through the conserved F or W. A D gene is named only where the DNA matches it firmly. Clone sizes are given selectively: once, few, many, or a class where the clone is expanded.

many	-	TRBV4-1	13	TRBJ2-3	TGCGCCAGCAGCCTAGCTCGAACAGATACGCAGTATTTT	CASSLARTDTQYF
-	TRBD2	TRBV7-2	15	TRBJ2-3	TGTGCCAGCACCCAGTATCTGGGGGGGGCAGATACGCAGTATTTT	CASTQYLGGADTQYF
few	-	TRBV10-2	14	TRBJ1-6	TGCGCCAGCAGGAACAGGGTTTTCAATTCACCCCTCCACTTT	CASRNRVFNSPLHF
once	-	TRBV4-2	15	TRBJ1-3	TGTGCCAGCAGCCAAGACACGGTCTCTGGAAACACCATATATTTT	CASSQDTVSGNTIYF
-	-	TRBV5-1	15	TRBJ2-5	TGCGCCAGCAGCTCCCAGGGGGGTAGAGGAGAGACCCAGTACTTC	CASSSQGGRGETQYF
few	TRBD1	TRBV5-1	16	TRBJ2-7	TGCGCCAGCAGCTTGGTTGGGGGACAGAGCTCCTACGAGCAGTACTTC	CASSLVGGQSSYEQYF
many	TRBD1	TRBV11-2	13	TRBJ2-1	TGTGCCAGCAGCCCGACAGGGGGCAATGAGCAGTTCTTC	CASSPTGGNEQFF
-	-	TRBV15	16	TRBJ2-3	TGTGCCACCAGCAGAGATCGGGGCAGGGTTGGAAATACGCAGTATTTT	CATSRDRGRVGNTQYF
-	-	TRBV7-8	13	TRBJ1-4	TGTGCCAGCAGCCCCAGGCGAGACGGAAAACTGTTTTTT	CASSPRRDGKLFF
few	-	TRBV4-2	16	TRBJ2-5	TGTGCCAGGAACGCCCGTTTACACATGGATCTGGAGACCCAGTACTTC	CARNARLHMDLETQYF
-	-	TRBV12-3/TRBV12-4	13	TRBJ1-2	TGTGCCAGCAGTTACGGACCTAACTATGGCTACACCTTC	CASSYGPNYGYTF
-	-	TRBV7-6	14	TRBJ1-1	TGTGCCAGCAGCGCCGGGGCCCCGAACACTGAAGCTTTCTTT	CASSAGAPNTEAFF
-	-	TRBV5-1	14	TRBJ1-1	TGCGCCAGCGCTCGCTTTTCTGGGCAGGTTGAAGCTTTCTTT	CASARFSGQVEAFF
few	TRBD2	TRBV7-2	19	TRBJ2-3	TGTGCCAGCAGCTTTCGACTAGCGGGGGGTGGGCCTAGCACAGATACGCAGTATTTT	CASSFRLAGGGPSTDTQYF
few	TRBD2	TRBV25-1	13	TRBJ2-3	TGTGCCAGCAGTGGACTAGCAACAGATACGCAGTATTTT	CASSGLATDTQYF
few	-	TRBV5-1	15	TRBJ2-1	TGCGCCAGCAGCTCCCGAGGGGACGGGACCAATGAGCAGTTCTTC	CASSSRGDGTNEQFF
-	-	TRBV28	16	TRBJ2-4	TGTGCCAGCAGCAACACAGGCATTCGGGCCAAAAACATTCAGTACTTC	CASSNTGIRAKNIQYF
-	TRBD2	TRBV6-1	18	TRBJ2-2	TGTGCCAGCAGTCGAGTGACTAGCGGGGGGGCCGACACCGGGGAGCTGTTTTTT	CASSRVTSGGADTGELFF
-	TRBD2	TRBV7-7	14	TRBJ2-1	TGTGCCAGCAGCATCGTTAGCGGGGGGAGTGAGCAGTTCTTC	CASSIVSGGSEQFF
-	-	TRBV7-9	14	TRBJ2-5	TGTGCCAGCAGCTTAGACACCCCACGGGAGACCCAGTACTTC	CASSLDTPRETQYF
many	TRBD2	TRBV7-9	16	TRBJ2-2	TGTGCCAGCAGCTTAAGCGGGGGGGCGAACACCGGGGAGCTGTTTTTT	CASSLSGGANTGELFF
-	-	TRBV7-2	14	TRBJ2-5	TGTGCCAGCAGCTTAGCATTCCACTCCGGGACCCAGTACTTC	CASSLAFHSGTQYF
few	-	TRBV12-3/TRBV12-4	17	TRBJ2-4	TGTGCCAGCAGTTTAGTTCGGGGCCTAACAGCCAAAAACATTCAGTACTTC	CASSLVRGLTAKNIQYF
-	-	TRBV5-1	12	TRBJ2-3	TGCGCCAGCAGCGCCGAGACAGATACGCAGTATTTT	CASSAETDTQYF
-	TRBD1	TRBV5-1	13	TRBJ1-2	TGCGCCAGCAGCTCCGGGACAGGAGCGGGCTACACCTTC	CASSSGTGAGYTF
-	-	TRBV7-6	16	TRBJ1-1	TGTGCCAGCAGCTTAAGTAGTTGGGGTTCGGACACTGAAGCTTTCTTT	CASSLSSWGSDTEAFF
-	-	TRBV18	17	TRBJ1-4	TGTGCCAGCTCACTCATTTGGACGGATGCAACTAATGAAAAACTGTTTTTT	CASSLIWTDATNEKLFF
-	-	TRBV6-1	15	TRBJ2-7	TGTGCCAGCAGTGAGGTCGTCGGGCAAACATCCGAGCAGTACTTC	CASSEVVGQTSEQYF
few	TRBD1	TRBV7-2	16	TRBJ1-4	TGTGCCAGCAGCCGACAGGGGCCCCTAACTAATGAAAAACTGTTTTTT	CASSRQGPLTNEKLFF
-	-	TRBV10-3	15	TRBJ2-5	TGTGCCATCAGTGAATGGGACCCTCGTAGGGGGACCCAGTACTTC	CAISEWDPRRGTQYF
-	-	TRBV7-8	16	TRBJ2-7	TGTGCCAGCAGCTTAGACGGGGCAGGGACCTCCTACGAGCAGTACTTC	CASSLDGAGTSYEQYF
few	-	TRBV3-1	16	TRBJ2-5	TGTGCCAGCAGCGATCGCGGACACCCATCCCAAGAGACCCAGTACTTC	CASSDRGHPSQETQYF
-	TRBD2	TRBV5-6	15	TRBJ2-7	TGTGCCAGCAGCGAGACTAGCGGGGGGAAGGACGAGCAGTACTTC	CASSETSGGKDEQYF